The sample holds one count of the clone carrying this T cell receptor (beta chain). This entry belongs to a study of blood T cell repertoires in COVID-19. Across the study: T cells, B-cell-depleted T cells, or PBMCs supplied cDNA or gDNA.

CDR3 length: 17 residues. Trimming removed 4 bases from V and 4 bases from J, with 18 bases in between. Looked up from germline, CDR1 is KGHDR and CDR2 is SFDVKD. Using immunoSEQ multiplex PCR, the repertoire was profiled, and TCRdb retains in-frame clones only, with some absent. The data show 270,000 or so clones, more than 65% seen once. Specimen: PBMCs or T cells enriched from blood (not recorded which). The J gene is TRBJ2-2, the V gene TRBV24-1; perhaps TRBD1 as D (6 bases). This receptor was taken from a man aged 45 to 65 who had recovered from COVID-19. The CDR3 bases are TGTGCCACCAGTGAAATAAAATTGCGAGGGGGCACCGGGGAGCTGTTTTTT. It codes for CATSEIKLRGGTGELFF.